The entry that follows covers one T cell receptor beta chain sequence. What it binds is not known. The donors, healthy adults who were HIV-negative, had experienced no recent acute infections or vaccinations. This entry comes from a study of shared clonotypes between healthy human individuals. Authors' analysis steps: With immunoSEQ giving junction-only sequences and no quality scores, filtering differed. Profiled with immunoSEQ multiplex PCR; TCRdb holds only in-frame clones, not every one. Clonal size and the V and J genes are those of that table, whereas D and trimming came from the DNA. This sample carries a few million clones, more than 80% of them seen once, and the ten largest clones take around 0.14%. The V gene's germline CDR1 is SGHAT and CDR2 FQNNGV. The CDR3 loop spans 18 amino acids. V lost 6 bases, J lost 0 bases, and 9 bases stayed unmatched. Study results and caveats: The expectation was that sequencing depth would affect clonotype sharing among donors. Generation probabilities were higher for clonotypes shared across all four sorted-subset donors than for unshared ones.

Material for sequencing was naive CD4+ T cells sorted from blood. Subset defined: CD45RA+ positively selected. The chain uses TRBV11-2 and TRBJ2-5, with 14 bases fitting TRBD2. This TCR was sampled from a man aged 18 to 29 in good health. CDR3 region: CASRPRLAGGVDQETQYF. In nucleotides, the CDR3 is TGTGCCAGCAGGCCGAGACTAGCGGGAGGGGTGGACCAAGAGACCCAGTACTTC.